The 21 T cell receptor beta chains listed next were all sequenced from one sample in a study of T cell repertoires in cytomegalovirus infection. Each CDR3 protein gets one entry after TCRdb re-called the reads with MiXCR. This table has 400,000 to 600,000 distinct CDR3 sequences, about 44% appearing once. No antigens are known for them. The source material was cultured PBMCs, sampled from culture after CMV antigen stimulation. The source of these receptors is a human donor in good health (CMV status not recorded). Some clones in this sample may be carry-over from other donors' samples.

In its sample, this clonotype was seen a few times. The genes are TRBV7-2 and TRBJ2-7, with 13 bases aligning to TRBD2. The V and J ends lost 5 bases and 3 bases, in that order; junction bases with no gene match: 4. Germline assignment: CDR1 SGHTA and CDR2 FQGNSA. The CDR3 contains 15 residues. DNA of the CDR3: TGTGCCAGCAGCCCGGGACTAGCGGGGTTCTACGAGCAGTACTTC. Its protein product is CASSPGLAGFYEQYF. The variable domain in full, with the rest retrieved from reference TRBV7-2 and TRBJ2-7, is GAGVSQSPSNKVTEKGKDVELRCDPISGHTALYWYRQSLGQGLEFLIYFQGNSAPDKSGLPSDRFSAERTGGSVSTLTIQRTQQEDSAVYLCASSPGLAGFYEQYFGPGTRLTVT.

The CDR3: CASSLQGGGEQYF. Here the CDR3 DNA reads TGTGCCAGCAGTTTACAGGGGGGTGGCGAGCAGTACTTC. The V gene is TRBV12-3 or TRBV12-4, the J gene TRBJ2-7; a weak D match, TRBD1 (7 bases). The CDR3 contains 13 residues. Trimming took off 2 bases at V and 6 bases at J, with 11 bases between the two ends.

The chain uses TRBV10-3 and TRBJ2-2; 12 bases align to TRBD1. V lost 8 bases to trimming and J lost 4 bases; unmatched junction nucleotides: 5. Germline values: CDR1 ENHRY, CDR2 SYGVKD. The CDR3 sequence is 15 residues long. CDR3 residues: CAIGGQGAVTGELFF. The DNA for the CDR3 is TGTGCCATCGGGGGACAGGGGGCCGTCACCGGGGAGCTGTTTTTT.

The chain recombines TRBV7-2 with TRBJ1-4; D gene unclear. Germline CDR1 SGHTA, CDR2 FQGNSA. The CDR3 sequence is 12 residues long. V shed 2 bases and J shed 12 bases, with 10 bases lying between them. The CDR3 reads CASSLPIGELFF. CDR3 coding DNA: TGTGCCAGCAGCTTACCCATCGGGGAACTGTTTTTT.

This chain connects TRBV20-1 to TRBJ2-7; D ambiguous. The germline gives CDR1 DFQATT, CDR2 SNEGSKA (reference sequence). V was trimmed by 0 bases and J by 6 bases, leaving 15 bases between them. The CDR3 length is 14 residues. The CDR3 loop is CSARDRRAPLEQYF. The CDR3 region has the DNA TGCAGTGCTAGAGATCGGAGAGCCCCTCTCGAGCAGTACTTC.

V is TRBV7-9 and J is TRBJ2-5; perhaps TRBD2 as D (7 bases). The V and J ends lost 1 base and 5 bases respectively, with 17 bases between them. The V gene's germline CDR1 is SEHNR and CDR2 FQNEAQ (reference sequence). The CDR3 length is 16 residues. The CDR3 region is CASSLGSGGAEETQYF. CDR3 nucleotides: TGTGCCAGCAGCTTAGGGTCGGGGGGCGCGGAGGAGACCCAGTACTTC.

Here the CDR3 reads CSAQGGLLEQYF. In nucleotides, the CDR3 is TGCAGCGCCCAGGGGGGGCTCCTCGAGCAGTACTTC. This chain connects TRBV29-1 to TRBJ2-7; the D call may be TRBD1 or TRBD2 (7 bases each). Germline lookup yields CDR1 SQVTM and CDR2 ANQGSEA. The CDR3 covers 12 residues. The germline V and J ends were trimmed by 7 bases and 6 bases, with 16 bases remaining between them.

V and J are TRBV7-4 and TRBJ1-1, with TRBD1 matching 8 bases. V lost 4 bases to trimming and J lost 9 bases; unmatched junction nucleotides: 4. Germline CDR1 and CDR2: SGHVT and SQSDAQ. This CDR3 spans 12 amino acids. In nucleotides, the CDR3 is TGTGCCAGCAGCTCTGCAGGGGGCCAAGCTTTCTTT. Translation: CASSSAGGQAFF.

V usage is TRBV19 and J usage is TRBJ2-7; TRBD2 matches 9 bases. The CDR3 runs to 14 residues. The germline gives CDR1 LNHDA, CDR2 SQIVND (reference sequence). J was trimmed by 4 bases and V by 4 bases; bases with no gene match: 5. CDR3 amino acids: CASSNAGGTYEQYF. In nucleotides, the CDR3 is TGTGCCAGTAGTAATGCGGGAGGGACTTACGAGCAGTACTTC.

V usage is TRBV7-2 and J usage is TRBJ2-5; TRBD2 matches 13 bases. CDR1 and CDR2 (germline): SGHTA, FQGNSA. CDR3 length: 16 residues. The J segment lost 5 bases and the V segment lost 4 bases, leaving 7 bases of the junction unmatched. The CDR3 DNA reads TGTGCCAGCAGCTCCGAGACTAGCGGGAGGTCGGAGACCCAGTACTTC. Protein sequence: CASSSETSGRSETQYF.

The chain carries TRBV7-2 and TRBJ2-5; D ambiguous. Germline-derived CDR1 and CDR2 are SGHTA and FQGNSA. CDR3 size: 14 residues. With 4 bases removed from V and 5 bases from J, the gap between germline ends came to 14 bases. The CDR3 coding sequence is TGTGCCAGCAGCTATTTACGGGCTGGGGAGACCCAGTACTTC. This translates into CASSYLRAGETQYF.

The chain joins TRBV7-2 to TRBJ2-7; no definite D call. CDR1 is SGHTA and CDR2 is FQGNSA in the germline V gene. The CDR3 contains 16 residues. Trimming stripped 2 bases from V and 0 bases from J, with 14 bases between. The DNA of the CDR3 is TGTGCCAGCAGCTTAATAGGGCCTCCGAGCTCCTACGAGCAGTACTTC. It yields the protein CASSLIGPPSSYEQYF.

The chain joins TRBV7-9 to TRBJ1-6, with TRBD1 matching 8 bases. The CDR3 loop spans 14 amino acids. Germline V gene data show CDR1 as SEHNR and CDR2 as FQNEAQ (reference sequence). The ends lost 5 bases at V and 8 bases at J; junction bases unmatched: 5. CDR3 region: CASSDSTGDSPLHF. CDR3 bases: TGTGCCAGCAGCGATTCGACAGGGGATTCACCCCTCCACTTT.

In this sample, this clonotype turned up many times. The chain is built from TRBV7-2 and TRBJ1-1; D remains ambiguous. Germline loops: CDR1 SGHTA, CDR2 FQGNSA. This CDR3 has 13 residues. V was shortened by 5 bases and J by 9 bases, with 16 bases between the two germline ends. The CDR3 loop reads CASSPSQSGKAFF. The CDR3 nucleotides read TGTGCCAGCAGCCCATCCCAGAGCGGTAAAGCTTTCTTT.

The chain is built from TRBV5-4 and TRBJ1-1, with a tentative D call TRBD1 (5 bases). CDR1 SGHNT and CDR2 YYREEE come from the germline V gene (reference sequence). This CDR3 spans 14 amino acids. Between the trimmed V and J ends, which lost 0 bases and 4 bases, there was a span of 10 bases. CDR3 DNA sequence: TGTGCCAGCAGCTTGGCCCCCGGGGGCACTGAAGCTTTCTTT. Residues: CASSLAPGGTEAFF.

This sequence joins TRBV7-2 and TRBJ2-7; 9 bases align to TRBD1. With 3 bases clipped from V and 3 bases from J, the junction kept 6 bases outside the gene matches. The CDR3 contains 15 residues. Germline values: CDR1 SGHTA, CDR2 FQGNSA. CDR3 sequence: CASSFHTGGRYEQYF. CDR3 DNA: TGTGCCAGCAGCTTTCATACAGGGGGCCGCTACGAGCAGTACTTC. The full variable domain, with the rest looked up from reference TRBV7-2 and TRBJ2-7, is GAGVSQSPSNKVTEKGKDVELRCDPISGHTALYWYRQSLGQGLEFLIYFQGNSAPDKSGLPSDRFSAERTGGSVSTLTIQRTQQEDSAVYLCASSFHTGGRYEQYFGPGTRLTVT.

This clonotype was detected only a few times. The chain joins TRBV7-2 to TRBJ1-4; D unresolved. The length of the CDR3 is 17 residues. Germline CDR1 and CDR2: SGHTA and FQGNSA. V lost 1 base to trimming and J lost 7 bases, with 19 bases between them. The CDR3 DNA sequence: TGTGCCAGCAGCTTAGGATTTATCCGCGAAAGAGCTGAAAAACTGTTTTTT. Protein sequence: CASSLGFIRERAEKLFF.

The V and J genes are TRBV20-1 and TRBJ2-5; tentatively, D is TRBD1 or TRBD2 (5 bases each). The CDR3 extends over 14 amino acids. Trimming pared 6 bases from V and 4 bases from J, leaving 18 bases between. CDR1 and CDR2 from the germline V gene are DFQATT and SNEGSKA (reference sequence). CDR3 DNA sequence: TGCAGTGCCAGGGAGCTGGGGATGGGAGAGACCCAGTACTTC. Residues: CSARELGMGETQYF.

The rearrangement uses TRBV11-2 and TRBJ2-5; 10 bases line up with TRBD1. The J segment lost 3 bases and the V segment lost 5 bases, leaving 6 bases of the junction unmatched. The CDR3 runs to 15 residues. Looked up from germline, CDR1 is SGHAT and CDR2 is FQNNGV. CDR3 DNA: TGTGCCAGCAGCCGCGCCGGGACAGGGGAAGAGACCCAGTACTTC. Translated, it gives CASSRAGTGEETQYF.

This clonotype was detected a few times. V is TRBV6-6 and J is TRBJ1-1; a possible D gene is TRBD1 (5 bases). Between the trimmed V and J ends, which lost 0 bases and 4 bases, there was a span of 15 bases. The CDR3 spans 16 residues. CDR1 and CDR2 from the germline V gene are MNHNY and SVGAGI (reference sequence). CDR3 coding DNA: TGTGCCAGCAGTTACTCGACTGGGGGAGGACTCACTGAAGCTTTCTTT. Residues: CASSYSTGGGLTEAFF.

The chain carries TRBV12-3 or TRBV12-4 and TRBJ1-5; maybe TRBD1 (5 bases). Trimming removed 5 bases at V and 0 bases at J, with 11 bases between. The CDR3 is 15 residues long. The CDR3 is CASSHQGYSNQPQHF. The CDR3 region has the DNA TGTGCCAGCAGTCATCAGGGTTATAGCAATCAGCCCCAGCATTTT.